Listed here is a single T cell receptor (beta chain). The antigen remains undetermined. These data belong to a study of T cells in localized non-small cell lung cancer. Using immunoSEQ multiplex PCR, the repertoire was profiled, and TCRdb retains in-frame clones only, with some absent. The table has some 30,000 clones, approximately 90% seen once; the top ten hold about 11%. Study results and caveats: Appearance in adjacent lung was seen for a median 57 of the top 100 tumor clones. Multi-region tumor sequencing was not done, so intratumor heterogeneity could not be excluded. Uninvolved adjacent lung showed higher T cell clonality than tumor. Increased T cell density in blood showed an association with longer overall survival.

Germline-derived CDR1 and CDR2 are MDHEN and SYDVKM. Trimming took 8 bases from V and 11 from J, leaving 19 bases between them. The CDR3 extends over 13 amino acids. Sequencing was performed on peripheral blood mononuclear cells, taken before any cancer treatment. This clonotype originated in a female donor over 55 with stage II lung adenocarcinoma. The genes are TRBV28 and TRBJ1-5; D call uncertain. The CDR3 protein is CASSLGGTKAQHF. CDR3 DNA: TGTGCCAGCTCCCTCGGCGGTACGAAGGCCCAGCATTTT. The full variable domain, with the rest looked up from reference TRBV28 and TRBJ1-5, is DVKVTQSSRYLVKRTGEKVFLECVQDMDHENMFWYRQDPGLGLRLIYFSYDVKMKEKGDIPEGYSVSREKKERFSLILESASTNQTSMYLCASSLGGTKAQHFGDGTRLSIL.